The 30 T cell receptor beta chains below all came from one sample that was sequenced in a study of blood T cell repertoires in COVID-19. The assay was immunoSEQ multiplex PCR, and TCRdb's table has in-frame clones only and misses some. Of under 400,000 clones listed, more than 75% are singletons. The material sequenced was PBMCs or T cells enriched from blood (not recorded which). The receptors were sampled from a man aged 35-49 years in a cohort exposed to, infected with or recovered from COVID-19 (not recorded which).

The chain combines TRBV11-3 with TRBJ2-7; TRBD2 might be the D (6 bases). Trimming pared 4 bases from V and 4 bases from J, leaving 11 bases between. The length of the CDR3 is 13 residues. Germline CDR1 and CDR2: SGHNT and YENEEA. Here the CDR3 DNA reads TGTGCCAGCAGCTCCGGGAGAGCGTACGAGCAGTACTTC. This encodes CASSSGRAYEQYF.

This clone turned up a few times. The V call is TRBV5-1, the J call TRBJ1-1, with TRBD1 matching 12 bases. Germline CDR1 reads SGHRS; CDR2 reads YFSETQ. The ends lost 0 bases at V and 5 bases at J; junction bases unmatched: 2. This CDR3 region has 15 residues. The CDR3 region has the DNA TGCGCCAGCAGCTTGGGGGACAGGGGGCTTACTGAAGCTTTCTTT. It is translated as CASSLGDRGLTEAFF. The full variable domain, its missing parts supplied by reference TRBV5-1 and TRBJ1-1, is KAGVTQTPRYLIKTRGQQVTLSCSPISGHRSVSWYQQTPGQGLQFLFEYFSETQRNKGNFPGRFSGRQFSNSRSEMNVSTLELGDSALYLCASSLGDRGLTEAFFGQGTRLTVV.

Written as DNA, the CDR3 is TGTGCCAGCAGTTACTCGGGTCTAGCGGGGACCTACGAGCAGTACTTC. Its translation is CASSYSGLAGTYEQYF. V gene TRBV6-5 combines with J gene TRBJ2-7; 9 nucleotides match TRBD2. CDR1 and CDR2 from the germline V gene are MNHEY and SVGAGI. This CDR3 region has 16 residues. Unmatched junction bases numbered 5, after V lost 0 bases and J lost 2 bases.

The rearrangement uses TRBV6-5 and TRBJ2-3, with D possibly being TRBD1 (6 bases). Germline V gives CDR1 MNHEY, CDR2 SVGAGI. The CDR3 consists of 14 residues. Trimming removed 5 bases from V and 6 bases from J, with 15 bases in between. This chain's CDR3 is CASSRAGQYDTQYF. The CDR3 DNA is TGTGCCAGCAGTCGGGCAGGACAGTACGATACGCAGTATTTT.

The chain is built from TRBV11-1 and TRBJ2-2; 8 nucleotides match TRBD1. The CDR3 runs 16 residues. The germline V gene has CDR1 SGHAT and CDR2 FQDESV (reference sequence). The V and J ends lost 5 bases and 1 base, in that order; junction bases with no gene match: 6. CDR3 sequence reads: CASSLGQGLNTGELFF. CDR3 nucleotide sequence: TGTGCCAGCAGCCTCGGACAGGGTCTGAACACCGGGGAGCTGTTTTTT. Using reference TRBV11-1 and TRBJ2-2 for the parts outside the CDR3, the full variable domain is EAEVAQSPRYKITEKSQAVAFWCDPISGHATLYWYRQILGQGPELLVQFQDESVVDDSQLPKDRFSAERLKGVDSTLKIQPAELGDSAMYLCASSLGQGLNTGELFFGEGSRLTVL.

Details on this clone: This sample also contains other DNA sequences that code for the same CDR3. The chain joins TRBV5-1 to TRBJ2-3; TRBD2 might be the D (5 bases). V gave up 2 bases and J gave up 0 bases, with 10 bases separating them. The germline CDR1 and CDR2 sequences are SGHRS and YFSETQ. The CDR3 runs to 15 residues. CDR3 coding DNA: TGCGCCAGCAGCTTTACGGGGTCGAGCACAGATACGCAGTATTTT. Residues: CASSFTGSSTDTQYF.

This chain links TRBV25-1 with TRBJ1-2, with 8 nucleotides matching TRBD1. V lost 6 bases to trimming and J lost 4 bases; unmatched junction nucleotides: 4. The CDR3 has 13 residues. Germline CDR1 reads MGHDK; CDR2 reads SYGVNS. The DNA for the CDR3 is TGTGCCAGCAGGGACAGGGTGGGCTATGGCTACACCTTC. It specifies CASRDRVGYGYTF.

This clone was counted a single time. The chain recombines TRBV6-5 with TRBJ1-1; 7 bases fit TRBD1. The germline V gene encodes CDR1 MNHEY and CDR2 SVGAGI. V lost 6 bases and J lost 6; bases outside the gene matches: 7. The CDR3 has 13 amino acids. The CDR3 region is CASRNRGEAEAFF. The CDR3 region has the DNA TGTGCCAGCAGGAACAGGGGAGAGGCTGAAGCTTTCTTT.

This rearrangement joins TRBV7-3 to TRBJ2-3; D remains ambiguous. The length of the CDR3 is 13 residues. Trimming removed 5 bases at V and 3 bases at J, with 9 bases between. Germline V gene data show CDR1 as SGHTA and CDR2 as FQGTGA. CDR3 in DNA: TGTGCCAGCAGCGCCTCTAGTACAGATACGCAGTATTTT. Translating it yields CASSASSTDTQYF.

This chain uses TRBV28 with TRBJ2-4; 7 bases are a match to TRBD2. The CDR3 is 17 amino acids. The junction had 7 bases not matched to a gene; V was cut back by 2 bases and J by 0 bases. Looked up from germline, CDR1 is MDHEN and CDR2 is SYDVKM. The CDR3: CASSLISGLLAKNIQYF. The CDR3 DNA reads TGTGCCAGCAGTTTAATTAGCGGGTTGCTAGCCAAAAACATTCAGTACTTC.

This clone came up a few times. This chain links TRBV11-2 with TRBJ1-2; no reliable D call. There are 15 residues in the CDR3. Germline V lookup: CDR1 SGHAT, CDR2 FQNNGV. With 0 bases removed from V and 5 bases from J, the gap between germline ends came to 13 bases. CDR3 amino acids: CASSLDPAGIYGYTF. The CDR3 nucleotides read TGTGCCAGCAGCTTAGATCCGGCCGGGATTTATGGCTACACCTTC.

This chain links TRBV30 with TRBJ2-2; D unresolved. CDR3 length: 13 amino acids. The germline V gene has CDR1 GTSNPN and CDR2 SVGIG (reference sequence). V dropped 1 base and J dropped 6 bases, with 9 bases sitting between them. The CDR3 spells CAWSELSSGELFF. DNA for the CDR3: TGTGCCTGGAGTGAGTTGAGCTCCGGGGAGCTGTTTTTT.

V is TRBV29-1 and J is TRBJ1-2; a possible D gene is TRBD1 (5 bases). The CDR3 is 14 residues long. Germline V gives CDR1 SQVTM, CDR2 ANQGSEA. The V end lost 0 bases, the J end lost 5 bases, and 13 bases lay between the germline ends. As DNA, the CDR3 is TGCAGCGTTGAAGATCTCGACAGAAGATATGGCTACACCTTC. Its protein product is CSVEDLDRRYGYTF.

The V and J genes are TRBV10-3 and TRBJ1-2, with 9 positions matching TRBD1. The CDR3 extends over 15 amino acids. Germline CDR1 is ENHRY and CDR2 is SYGVKD. With V trimmed by 7 bases and J by 1 base, 7 bases remained unmatched. The CDR3 here is CAINEGQGINYGYTF. The CDR3 bases are TGTGCCATCAACGAGGGACAGGGCATTAACTATGGCTACACCTTC.

The rearrangement joins TRBV4-1 to TRBJ1-4; tentative D call: TRBD1 (5 bases). Per germline, CDR1 MGHRA and CDR2 YSYEKL. V was pared by 4 bases and J by 8 bases, with 23 bases between. The CDR3 consists of 17 residues. The DNA for the CDR3 is TGCGCCAGCAGCCCAGATCCGCCGGGGGGGACGAACGAAAAACTGTTTTTT. It codes for CASSPDPPGGTNEKLFF.

The V gene is TRBV6-5, the J gene TRBJ1-3; maybe TRBD1 (6 bases). The CDR3 runs to 15 residues. V dropped 0 bases and J dropped 6 bases, with 12 bases sitting between them. Looked up from germline, CDR1 is MNHEY and CDR2 is SVGAGI. The CDR3 bases are TGTGCCAGCAGTTACTCCGCCGACAGGACAAACACCATATATTTT. Translating it yields CASSYSADRTNTIYF.

The chain combines TRBV30 with TRBJ2-1; D is perhaps TRBD1 (5 bases). The CDR3 spans 11 residues. The germline V gene has CDR1 GTSNPN and CDR2 SVGIG (reference sequence). The V and J ends lost 5 bases and 7 bases respectively, with 9 bases between them. The DNA for the CDR3 is TGTGCCTGGCAGGGTTGGAATGAGCAGTTCTTC. Its protein product is CAWQGWNEQFF.

This CDR3 is CASSVLVQPDTQYF. The CDR3 DNA reads as TGTGCCAGCAGCGTGTTAGTCCAACCAGATACGCAGTATTTT. The genes are TRBV6-2 or TRBV6-3 and TRBJ2-3, with D hard to call. Germline values: CDR1 MNHEY, CDR2 SVGEGT. The CDR3 runs 14 residues. The ends were cut back, 6 bases at V and 4 bases at J, with 14 bases in the middle.

The chain joins TRBV5-1 to TRBJ2-3; no firm D call. Looked up from germline, CDR1 is SGHRS and CDR2 is YFSETQ. Between the trimmed V and J ends, which lost 0 bases and 0 bases, there was a span of 5 bases. The CDR3 spans 14 residues. The CDR3 region is CASSLGESTDTQYF. The CDR3 nucleotides read TGCGCCAGCAGCTTGGGCGAGAGCACAGATACGCAGTATTTT.

This clone was seen just once. This chain connects TRBV5-1 to TRBJ2-7; 10 bases line up with TRBD1. The CDR3 length is 15 residues. Looked up from germline, CDR1 is SGHRS and CDR2 is YFSETQ. V was pared by 0 bases and J by 6 bases, with 6 bases of the junction left unmatched. The CDR3 DNA is TGCGCCAGCAGCTTGGTAGGGGGACAGGGGTCCGAGCAGTACTTC. Amino acids: CASSLVGGQGSEQYF.

This rearrangement joins TRBV4-1 to TRBJ2-5; 10 nucleotides align to TRBD1. The ends lost 6 bases at V and 5 bases at J; junction bases unmatched: 9. Germline CDR1 is MGHRA and CDR2 is YSYEKL. The CDR3 extends over 15 amino acids. CDR3 protein: CASSAPGQGSETQYF. In DNA, the CDR3 is TGCGCCAGCAGTGCCCCGGGACAGGGGTCCGAGACCCAGTACTTC.

This sequence joins TRBV30 and TRBJ1-4; D remains ambiguous. Germline V gene lookup returns CDR1 GTSNPN and CDR2 SVGIG (reference sequence). The length of the CDR3 is 12 residues. The V end lost 0 bases, the J end lost 4 bases, and 3 bases lay between the germline ends. CDR3 sequence (DNA): TGTGCCTGGAGTGTTATTAATGAAAAACTGTTTTTT. It codes for CAWSVINEKLFF.

The genes are TRBV19 and TRBJ1-1, with TRBD1 identical over 12 bases. CDR1 and CDR2 from the germline V gene are LNHDA and SQIVND (reference sequence). V lost 5 bases to trimming and J lost 6 bases; unmatched junction nucleotides: 7. The CDR3 is 15 amino acids. The DNA of the CDR3 is TGTGCCAGTAGTTTCCGGGACAGGGGGCCACCTGAAGCTTTCTTT. This sequence encodes CASSFRDRGPPEAFF.

This clone was detected a few times. The CDR3 spells CSATGGNTIYF. The CDR3 nucleotides are TGCAGTGCTACAGGAGGAAACACCATATATTTT. The genes are TRBV20-1 and TRBJ1-3; D gene uncertain. Trimming removed 4 bases from V and 4 bases from J, with 5 bases in between. CDR3 size: 11 residues. CDR1 is DFQATT and CDR2 is SNEGSKA in the germline V gene (reference sequence).

The chain links TRBV7-2 to TRBJ1-6; 7 bases agree with TRBD1. Germline V CDR1 and CDR2: SGHTA, FQGNSA. This CDR3 contains 15 residues. V gave up 5 bases and J gave up 7 bases; unmatched junction bases: 8. The CDR3 coding sequence is TGTGCCAGCAGCCCAACAGGGGTGAGGAATTCACCCCTCCACTTT. Its translation: CASSPTGVRNSPLHF.

The CDR3 loop is CASSWDSSYNSPLHF. As DNA, the CDR3 is TGTGCCAGCTCATGGGACAGCTCCTATAATTCACCCCTCCACTTT. The chain is built from TRBV6-5 and TRBJ1-6; 7 bases fit TRBD1. Trimming took 8 bases from V and 0 from J; bases not matched to a gene: 4. CDR1 and CDR2 from the germline V gene are MNHEY and SVGAGI. The CDR3 extends over 15 amino acids.

This chain links TRBV5-1 with TRBJ1-1; unclear D gene. The CDR3 consists of 15 residues. V lost 0 bases to trimming and J lost 3 bases, with 12 bases between them. Germline CDR1 and CDR2: SGHRS and YFSETQ. CDR3 in amino acids: CASSLGGNKYTEAFF. CDR3 nucleotide sequence: TGCGCCAGCAGCTTGGGTGGCAATAAGTACACTGAAGCTTTCTTT.

V is TRBV28 and J is TRBJ1-5; D is unresolved. The CDR3 contains 16 residues. Looked up from germline, CDR1 is MDHEN and CDR2 is SYDVKM. Trimming stripped 5 bases from V and 3 bases from J, with 17 bases between. CDR3 protein: CASSPNRGYANQPQHF. In DNA form, the CDR3 reads TGTGCCAGCAGTCCCAACCGGGGATATGCCAATCAGCCCCAGCATTTT.

The chain employs TRBV10-1 and TRBJ2-7; TRBD2 matches 10 bases. Per the germline V gene, CDR1 is WNHNN and CDR2 is SYGVQD (reference sequence). CDR3 size: 15 residues. Trimming took 6 bases from V and 2 from J; bases not matched to a gene: 7. DNA of the CDR3: TGCGCCAGCAGCCCCAGCGGGAGGGAAACCTACGAGCAGTACTTC. This sequence encodes CASSPSGRETYEQYF.

The chain employs TRBV19 and TRBJ1-1; 7 positions match TRBD1. The CDR3 loop spans 16 amino acids. Germline CDR1 reads LNHDA; CDR2 reads SQIVND (reference sequence). J was trimmed by 4 bases and V by 2 bases; bases with no gene match: 10. CDR3 sequence: CASSINRWGQLTEAFF. The CDR3 DNA follows: TGTGCCAGTAGTATAAATCGGTGGGGACAGCTCACTGAAGCTTTCTTT.